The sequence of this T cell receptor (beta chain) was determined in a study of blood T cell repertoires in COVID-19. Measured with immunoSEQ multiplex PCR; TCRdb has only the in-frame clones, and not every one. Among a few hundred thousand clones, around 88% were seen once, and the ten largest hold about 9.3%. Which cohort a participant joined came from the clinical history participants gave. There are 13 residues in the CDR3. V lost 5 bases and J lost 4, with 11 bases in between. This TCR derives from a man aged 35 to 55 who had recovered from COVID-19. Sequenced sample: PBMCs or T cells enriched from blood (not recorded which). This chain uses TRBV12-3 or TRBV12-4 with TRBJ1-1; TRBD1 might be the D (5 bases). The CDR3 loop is CASSVQGGTEAFF. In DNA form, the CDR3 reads TGTGCCAGCAGTGTGCAGGGAGGCACTGAAGCTTTCTTT.